Listed here is a single T cell receptor (beta chain). Its antigen is as yet unknown. Included in the TCR beta cDNA libraries were unique molecular identifiers. Researchers reported roughly 0.5 million cDNA molecules coming from about 0.98 to 11 million T cells. TCRdb redid the calling of the PCR reads with MiXCR, one entry per CDR3 protein. The data show hundreds of thousands of distinct CDR3 sequences, with roughly 50% seen just once and roughly 4.4% held by the top ten. Deletions cut 1 base from V and 9 bases from J, with 13 bases between. The CDR3 totals 15 residues. The V gene's germline CDR1 is LGHDT and CDR2 YNNKEL (reference sequence). This specimen comes from a study of post-analysis software for immune sequencing data. About the research overall: The disease courses spanned relapsing-remitting, secondary progressive and progressive-relapsing forms of multiple sclerosis. Notes on the study in general: Samples made in the same batch grouped tightly together by F measure. A significant reduction in normalized Chao1 diversity was observed in multiple sclerosis patients versus controls. Higher frequency in patients than in controls was seen for a handful of TRBV segments, with TRBV5-6, TRBV5-1 and TRBV20-1 among them.

Sequencing used blood. The TCR sequence derives from a girl between 10 and 17 years old with multiple sclerosis. V gene TRBV3-1 combines with J gene TRBJ1-6; possible D gene TRBD1, 5 bases. The chain's CDR3 is CASSQARGGISPLHF. For the CDR3, the DNA is TGTGCCAGCAGCCAAGCCCGGGGGGGGATTTCACCCCTCCACTTT.